Presented here are 13 T cell receptor beta chains from one specimen sequenced in a study of blood T cell repertoires in COVID-19. Only in-frame clones appear in the TCRdb table, and some are missing; sequencing was by immunoSEQ multiplex PCR. The data contain roughly 180,000 clones, about four fifths of them singletons. Sequencing used peripheral blood. These receptors all stem from a woman aged 40 to 50 with COVID-19, enrolled during active disease.

The chain recombines TRBV28 with TRBJ2-1; perhaps TRBD1 as D (6 bases). Trimming pared 5 bases from V and 1 base from J, leaving 12 bases between. The V gene's germline CDR1 is MDHEN and CDR2 SYDVKM. CDR3 size: 15 residues. The CDR3: CASSPGTTSYNEQFF. In nucleotides, the CDR3 is TGTGCCAGCAGTCCCGGGACAACTTCCTACAATGAGCAGTTCTTC.

The rearrangement joins TRBV6-5 to TRBJ1-1; 7 positions match TRBD1. CDR1 MNHEY and CDR2 SVGAGI come from the germline V gene. The CDR3 sequence is 15 residues long. With 2 bases clipped from V and 4 bases from J, the junction kept 7 bases outside the gene matches. The CDR3 bases are TGTGCCAGCAGTTACACGCCAGGGGGTGTCACTGAAGCTTTCTTT. Translation gives CASSYTPGGVTEAFF.

The chain is built from TRBV5-4 and TRBJ1-5; 7 bases align to TRBD1. This CDR3 spans 14 amino acids. J lost 6 bases, V lost 0 bases, and 3 bases had no gene match. CDR1 and CDR2 from the germline V gene are SGHNT and YYREEE (reference sequence). For the CDR3, the DNA is TGTGCCAGCAGCTTGGACAGGGGTACTCAGCCCCAGCATTTT. It translates to CASSLDRGTQPQHF.

This chain connects TRBV7-8 to TRBJ1-4; maybe TRBD1 (6 bases). V gave up 5 bases and J gave up 0 bases, with 16 bases separating them. The CDR3 runs 17 residues. CDR1 is SGHVS, CDR2 FQNEAQ, per germline. The chain's CDR3 is CASSPPRTAATNEKLFF. The CDR3 DNA reads as TGTGCCAGCAGCCCACCACGGACAGCGGCAACTAATGAAAAACTGTTTTTT.

The chain is built from TRBV11-2 and TRBJ2-1; 8 positions agree with TRBD2. After removal of 5 bases from V and 6 bases from J, the junction contained 12 bases not matched to a gene. CDR1 and CDR2 (germline): SGHAT, FQNNGV. The CDR3 runs 16 residues. The CDR3 spells CASSQYSGVLPNEQFF. In DNA, the CDR3 is TGTGCCAGCAGCCAGTATAGCGGGGTCCTGCCCAATGAGCAGTTCTTC.

The V call is TRBV5-1, the J call TRBJ2-5, with D possibly matching TRBD1 (5 bases). Germline V CDR1 and CDR2: SGHRS, YFSETQ. The CDR3 is made up of 14 amino acids. V lost 4 bases, J lost 3 bases, and 13 bases lay in between. This CDR3 reads CASSRLTDKETQYF. The CDR3 region has the DNA TGCGCCAGCAGCCGCCTGACAGATAAAGAGACCCAGTACTTC.

The chain joins TRBV29-1 to TRBJ1-1; D gene ambiguous. Germline V gene data show CDR1 as SQVTM and CDR2 as ANQGSEA. The ends were cut back, 3 bases at V and 7 bases at J, with 9 bases in the middle. There are 11 residues in the CDR3. CDR3 region: CSVELQLEAFF. Here the CDR3 DNA reads TGCAGCGTTGAGCTACAGCTTGAAGCTTTCTTT.

Details on this clone: The junction departs from the called germline gene at one end, perhaps through a read error. The rearrangement links TRBV7-8 to TRBJ2-7; 7 bases match TRBD2. This CDR3 is 14 amino acids long. Germline V CDR1 and CDR2: SGHVS, FQNEAQ. The CDR3 DNA reads as TGTGCCAGCAGCATAGCGAAAACTAGCGCTGAGCAGTACTTC. This gives the protein CASSIAKTSAEQYF. Looking up the rest from reference TRBV7-8 and TRBJ2-7 gives the full variable domain: GAGVSQSPRYKVAKRGQDVALRCDPISGHVSLFWYQQALGQGPEFLTYFQNEAQLDKSGLPSDRFFAERPEGSVSTLKIQRTQQEDSAVYLCASSIAKTSAEQYFGPGTRLTVT.

V and J are TRBV28 and TRBJ2-7; TRBD2 matches 11 bases. The CDR3 has 14 amino acids. The germline CDR1 and CDR2 sequences are MDHEN and SYDVKM. After removal of 4 bases from V and 2 bases from J, the junction contained 1 base not matched to a gene. The CDR3 loop is CASSSSGGTYEQYV. The CDR3 DNA reads as TGTGCCAGCAGTTCTAGCGGGGGGACCTACGAGCAGTACGTC.

The V gene is TRBV7-2, the J gene TRBJ1-2; D perhaps matches TRBD1 (6 bases). The CDR3 covers 14 residues. Trimming took 6 bases from V and 8 from J, leaving 19 bases between them. CDR1 is SGHTA and CDR2 is FQGNSA in the germline V gene. The CDR3 loop reads CASSMDSLPRGYTF. CDR3 DNA: TGTGCCAGCAGTATGGACAGTCTGCCCCGGGGCTACACCTTC.

The chain carries TRBV6-6 and TRBJ2-3, with D possibly TRBD2 on 6 matching bases. Germline CDR1 MNHNY, CDR2 SVGAGI (reference sequence). The CDR3 is 16 residues long. Trimming shortened V by 0 bases and J by 3 bases, and 13 bases separated the two germline ends. The CDR3 protein is CASSYSPGETTDTQYF. The CDR3 nucleotides are TGTGCCAGCAGTTACTCTCCGGGGGAAACAACAGATACGCAGTATTTT.

V is TRBV9 and J is TRBJ2-1; 10 bases are a match to TRBD1. V shed 5 bases and J 2 bases; nucleotides not matched to a gene: 4. Germline V lookup: CDR1 SGDLS, CDR2 YYNGEE. This CDR3 region has 15 residues. The CDR3 region has the DNA TGTGCCAGCAGTTTGGACAGGGGGACCTACAATGAGCAGTTCTTC. Translating gives CASSLDRGTYNEQFF.

This clone came up a few times. The CDR3 spells CASRSGTAFEQYF. The CDR3 nucleotides are TGTGCCAGCAGGTCCGGGACTGCCTTCGAGCAGTACTTC. The chain recombines TRBV2 with TRBJ2-7; the D gene is possibly TRBD2 (6 bases). From germline, CDR1 is SNHLY and CDR2 FYNNEI. The CDR3 runs to 13 residues. The V and J ends lost 6 bases and 6 bases respectively, with 15 bases between them.